The clone carrying this T cell receptor (beta chain) qualifies as medium-sized (0.01 to 0.1%). One entry per CDR3 protein results from TCRdb running MiXCR on the 5' RACE reads. The data hold around 18,000 distinct CDR3 sequences, with 16% observed a single time. The entry originates in a study of HIV-infected patients and healthy controls. This CDR3 has 17 amino acids. CDR1 LGHNA and CDR2 YSLEER come from the germline V gene. The V segment lost 0 bases and the J segment 7 bases; nucleotides outside the gene matches: 10. The source of this sequence is a human donor in good health. The sample comprised CD8+ T cells from blood. The V gene is TRBV4-3, the J gene TRBJ2-2; 8 positions agree with TRBD2. The CDR3 DNA is TGCGCCAGCAGCCAAGAGGGTCTATCCGGGAGGGGCGGGGAGCTGTTTTTT. It codes for CASSQEGLSGRGGELFF.